This T cell receptor (beta chain) was sequenced for a study of T cell responses to AZD1222 COVID-19 vaccine. Notes on the study in general: Females made up more of the donors, who were largely white British, and clonal diversity may have come out too low. Repertoires were sampled only after the peak T cell response.

Per germline, CDR1 MNHEY and CDR2 SVGAGI. With V trimmed by 6 bases and J by 4 bases, 6 bases remained unmatched. The CDR3 contains 15 residues. This clone has a single count. No antigen is known for it. The data were produced by immunoSEQ multiplex PCR, yet TCRdb's version contains in-frame clones alone and is incomplete. The table has over 110,000 clones, 75% to 90% seen once. This sequence was found in an adult in good health. V and J are TRBV6-5 and TRBJ1-6, with 7 bases that match TRBD1. This specimen consisted of peripheral blood, obtained on day 0 of AZD1222 vaccination. The chain's CDR3 is CASRPTGPYNSPLHF. The CDR3 nucleotides are TGTGCCAGCAGGCCGACAGGGCCTTATAATTCACCCCTCCACTTT.